Shown below are 18 T cell receptor beta chains from a single sample sequenced in a study of blood T cell repertoires in COVID-19. Sequencing was performed with immunoSEQ multiplex PCR; in TCRdb, only in-frame clones are kept and a portion is missing. The sample shows approximately 390,000 clones, nearly 90% of them seen only once. Sequences were obtained from peripheral blood. Receptor source: a man aged 18 to 29 with active or convalescent COVID-19.

The chain combines TRBV9 with TRBJ1-2, with a possible D match to TRBD1 (5 bases). This CDR3 region has 15 residues. The germline CDR1 and CDR2 sequences are SGDLS and YYNGEE. The V gene lost 4 bases and the J gene lost 4 bases, with 17 bases spanning the gap. The CDR3 DNA sequence: TGTGCCAGCAGCCCGCGCACCGGGACTCTCTATGGCTACACCTTC. Protein: CASSPRTGTLYGYTF.

The DNA for the CDR3 is TGCAGTGCTAGTCCCCACATGAACACTGAAGCTTTCTTT. The encoded protein is CSASPHMNTEAFF. This sequence joins TRBV20-1 and TRBJ1-1, with D uncertain. The germline CDR1 and CDR2 sequences are DFQATT and SNEGSKA (reference sequence). Trimming shortened V by 3 bases and J by 0 bases, and 8 bases separated the two germline ends. CDR3 size: 13 residues.

The chain carries TRBV19 and TRBJ1-5, with 10 bases identical to TRBD1. The length of the CDR3 is 14 residues. The germline V gene has CDR1 LNHDA and CDR2 SQIVND (reference sequence). With 7 bases clipped from V and 7 bases from J, the junction kept 7 bases outside the gene matches. In nucleotides, the CDR3 is TGTGCCAGTACCCGCGGACAGGGGGGACAGCCCCAGCATTTT. Protein sequence: CASTRGQGGQPQHF.

The J gene is TRBJ1-1, the V gene TRBV6-1; D is ambiguous. CDR3 length: 14 amino acids. CDR1 is MNHNS, CDR2 SASEGT, per germline. V was shortened by 6 bases and J by 0 bases, with 11 bases between the two germline ends. The CDR3 here is CASRLAGVNTEAFF. In DNA form, the CDR3 reads TGTGCCAGCAGGTTGGCGGGCGTGAACACTGAAGCTTTCTTT.

V is TRBV4-3 and J is TRBJ2-3, with no clear D. Germline loops: CDR1 LGHNA, CDR2 YSLEER. The CDR3 consists of 17 residues. V was clipped by 0 bases and J by 5 bases, with 18 bases between them. For the CDR3, the DNA is TGCGCCAGCAGCCAAGATGGTGAAAGGATCCGGAGAGATACGCAGTATTTT. This encodes CASSQDGERIRRDTQYF.

V and J are TRBV28 and TRBJ2-3; D call uncertain. Germline-derived CDR1 and CDR2 are MDHEN and SYDVKM. With 2 bases removed from V and 6 bases from J, the gap between germline ends came to 12 bases. This CDR3 region has 14 residues. CDR3: CASSLQVSSDTQYF. CDR3 in DNA: TGTGCCAGCAGTTTACAAGTAAGCTCGGATACGCAGTATTTT. Full variable domain (outside the CDR3, taken from reference TRBV28 and TRBJ2-3): DVKVTQSSRYLVKRTGEKVFLECVQDMDHENMFWYRQDPGLGLRLIYFSYDVKMKEKGDIPEGYSVSREKKERFSLILESASTNQTSMYLCASSLQVSSDTQYFGPGTRLTVL.

J is TRBJ1-4 and V is TRBV6-2 or TRBV6-3, with 9 bases fitting TRBD1. The CDR3 has 15 residues. Germline V gene lookup returns CDR1 MNHEY and CDR2 SVGEGT. J was trimmed by 8 bases and V by 4 bases; bases with no gene match: 8. The CDR3 nucleotides are TGTGCCAGCAGTTGGGACAGGGACCTCCTCGAAAAACTGTTTTTT. It codes for CASSWDRDLLEKLFF.

CDR3 sequence reads: CASSHRLSTDTQYF. CDR3 DNA sequence: TGTGCCAGCAGCCACCGGTTGAGCACAGATACGCAGTATTTT. This chain uses TRBV14 with TRBJ2-3; D uncertain. CDR1 SGHDN and CDR2 FVKESK come from the germline V gene. The V and J ends lost 3 bases and 0 bases respectively, with 7 bases between them. CDR3 size: 14 residues. Drawing the rest from reference TRBV14 and TRBJ2-3, the complete variable domain is EAGVTQFPSHSVIEKGQTVTLRCDPISGHDNLYWYRRVMGKEIKFLLHFVKESKQDESGMPNNRFLAERTGGTYSTLKVQPAELEDSGVYFCASSHRLSTDTQYFGPGTRLTVL.

The chain has TRBV3-1 (or the pseudogene TRBV3-2) and TRBJ2-7; perhaps TRBD2 as D (6 bases). CDR3 length: 14 residues. CDR1 and CDR2 (germline): LGHDT, YNNKEL (reference sequence). Trimming took 3 bases from V and 7 from J, leaving 16 bases between them. The CDR3, as DNA: TGTGCCAGCAGCCAGCTAGGCGGGGCGCGGGAGCAGTACTTC. Translated, it gives CASSQLGGAREQYF.

This chain uses TRBV28 with TRBJ1-4, with 9 bases fitting TRBD1. From germline, CDR1 is MDHEN and CDR2 SYDVKM. This CDR3 contains 15 residues. Losses at the gene ends were 4 bases for V and 4 bases for J; bases not matched to a gene: 4. DNA for the CDR3: TGTGCCAGCAGTTCCGCGGGACAGGGTAATGAAAAACTGTTTTTT. Translated: CASSSAGQGNEKLFF.

The rearrangement joins TRBV3-1 (or the pseudogene TRBV3-2) to TRBJ1-4, with 8 bases matching TRBD1. Losses at the gene ends were 4 bases for V and 0 bases for J; bases not matched to a gene: 13. CDR1 and CDR2 (germline): LGHDT, YNNKEL (reference sequence). This CDR3 spans 19 amino acids. CDR3 residues: CASSPIGQGGLATNEKLFF. The CDR3 DNA sequence: TGTGCCAGCAGCCCAATCGGACAGGGAGGACTGGCAACTAATGAAAAACTGTTTTTT.

The chain joins TRBV30 to TRBJ2-7, with D perhaps TRBD1 (5 bases). Trimming removed 0 bases at V and 1 base at J, with 10 bases between. This CDR3 is built from 14 residues. Germline values: CDR1 GTSNPN, CDR2 SVGIG (reference sequence). For the CDR3, the DNA is TGTGCCTGGAGTGTTGCGGACACATCCTACGAGCAGTACTTC. This sequence encodes CAWSVADTSYEQYF.

This clone was seen once. The CDR3 reads CASSIWRERNTIYF. CDR3 nucleotide sequence: TGTGCCAGTAGTATTTGGCGGGAGAGAAACACCATATATTTT. The chain carries TRBV19 and TRBJ1-3; D is unresolved. Trimming took 3 bases from V and 5 from J, leaving 11 bases between them. The germline gives CDR1 LNHDA, CDR2 SQIVND (reference sequence). CDR3 length: 14 amino acids.

The chain uses TRBV10-3 and TRBJ2-2, with a weak D call TRBD1 (6 bases). The germline V gene has CDR1 ENHRY and CDR2 SYGVKD. This CDR3 contains 16 residues. Between the trimmed V and J ends, which lost 2 bases and 0 bases, there was a span of 10 bases. CDR3 DNA: TGTGCCATCAGTGAGACAGGGCTTTCGAACACCGGGGAGCTGTTTTTT. Translating gives CAISETGLSNTGELFF.

This clone turned up a few times. The rearrangement uses TRBV5-8 and TRBJ1-3; D is uncertain. This CDR3 has 14 amino acids. The V gene's germline CDR1 is SGHTS and CDR2 YDEGEE. V dropped 1 base and J dropped 0 bases, with 5 bases sitting between them. This CDR3 is CASSLKSSGNTIYF. The CDR3 DNA reads TGTGCCAGCAGCTTGAAGAGCTCTGGAAACACCATATATTTT.

The rearrangement links TRBV5-1 to TRBJ2-7; D perhaps matches TRBD1 (6 bases). The CDR3 has 17 amino acids. V gave up 0 bases and J gave up 1 base, with 17 bases separating them. The V gene's germline CDR1 is SGHRS and CDR2 YFSETQ. The CDR3 here is CASSLDTQGSWSYEQYF. CDR3 sequence (DNA): TGCGCCAGCAGCTTGGACACACAGGGAAGTTGGTCCTACGAGCAGTACTTC.

The rearrangement uses TRBV9 and TRBJ1-4; TRBD1 matches 7 bases. This CDR3 has 15 amino acids. J lost 5 bases, V lost 2 bases, and 6 bases had no gene match. Germline CDR1 SGDLS, CDR2 YYNGEE. The CDR3: CASSVKGGANEKLFF. CDR3 nucleotide sequence: TGTGCCAGCAGCGTGAAAGGGGGCGCCAATGAAAAACTGTTTTTT.

CDR3 amino acids: CASRGQVETQYF. The CDR3 bases are TGTGCCAGCAGGGGACAGGTTGAGACCCAGTACTTC. This chain links TRBV12-3 or TRBV12-4 with TRBJ2-5; 8 bases match TRBD1. V shed 6 bases, J shed 5 bases, and the junction held 2 bases outside the gene matches. The CDR3 length is 12 residues.